This T cell receptor (beta chain) was sequenced in a study of T-cell reconstitution after alpha-beta-depleted transplantation in children (dated by TCRdb to about 2016). General notes on the study: Using TCR repertoire profiling, the study followed T-cell immune reconstitution in a quantitative way in children after TCRalphabeta/CD19-depleted allogeneic hematopoietic cell transplantation.

Within its sample, this clonotype is medium-sized (0.01 to 0.1%). The target of this receptor is not known. One base away there is no much larger clone; base qualities are not given. Study-wide findings and limitations: In some patients, the high TCRbeta diversity seen at day 60 was put down to recipient T cells and intrathymic progenitors that had survived conditioning. The apparently early recovery of alphabetaT-cell counts about two months after transplant reportedly depended on only several hundred rapidly expanded clones that came from non-depleted graft cells. Over subsequent months, a decline in hyperexpanded clone frequencies was noted, and after one year, T-cell counts and TCRbeta diversity were mostly ascribed to newly produced T cells.

The time point label here, explained by the study, means: day 60 (about 2 months) after transplantation. Per the publication, the treatment or condition label means: allogeneic hematopoietic cell transplantation with graft depleted of TCRalphabeta T cells and CD19 B cells. Transplant recipients were children who received TCRalphabeta/CD19-depleted allogeneic hematopoietic cell grafts. Its CDR3 holds 13 amino acids, cysteine through phenylalanine. Of the read, only the CDR3 DNA is kept; its 39 bases are in frame from base 1. V gives up 2 bases and J gives up 5 bases, and the segment between their germline ends measures 9 bases. The library was built by means of PCR. Data came from an Illumina HiSeq 2500. To normalize quantification of the TCRbeta repertoire, the TCR libraries were built with molecular barcoding that relied on unique molecular identifiers. TCRdb reprocessed the public reads (quality trimming at Q25 with fastp, clone calling with MiXCR) and kept in-frame beta chains. Entries that share a CDR3 protein sequence are merged under the most common genes and DNA. The sample table holds over 25,000 distinct CDR3 sequences, of which 18% were seen once. The ten largest account for 35% of the sample.

Sequenced here: PBMCs, mostly from graft donor cells, sampled 60 days after TCRalphabeta/CD19-depleted stem cell transplant. The receptor's source is a male patient aged 2-10 years who had a stem cell transplant for acute lymphoblastic leukemia, so the T cells may come from the graft donor. In this chain, TRBV12-3 or TRBV12-4 is recombined with TRBJ2-5, with TRBD1 as a weak D call on 6 bases. The sequence in DNA is TGTGCCAGCAGTTTATCCGGACAGGAGACCCAGTACTTC. Its translation reads: CASSLSGQETQYF.